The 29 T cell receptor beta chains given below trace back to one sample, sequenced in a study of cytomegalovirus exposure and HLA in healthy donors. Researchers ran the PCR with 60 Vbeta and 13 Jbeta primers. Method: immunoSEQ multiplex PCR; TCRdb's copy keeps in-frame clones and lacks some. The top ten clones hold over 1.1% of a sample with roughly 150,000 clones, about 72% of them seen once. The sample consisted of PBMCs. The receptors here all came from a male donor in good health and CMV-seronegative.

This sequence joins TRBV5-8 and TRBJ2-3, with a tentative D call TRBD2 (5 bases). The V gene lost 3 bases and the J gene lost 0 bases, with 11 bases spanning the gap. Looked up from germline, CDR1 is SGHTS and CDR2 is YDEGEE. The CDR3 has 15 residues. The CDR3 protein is CASSWSSLSTDTQYF. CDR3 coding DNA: TGTGCCAGCAGCTGGTCTAGCCTTAGCACAGATACGCAGTATTTT. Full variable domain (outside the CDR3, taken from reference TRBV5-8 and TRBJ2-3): EAGVTQSPTHLIKTRGQQATLRCSPISGHTSVYWYQQALGLGLQFLLWYDEGEERNRGNFPPRFSGRQFPNYSSELNVNALELEDSALYLCASSWSSLSTDTQYFGPGTRLTVL.

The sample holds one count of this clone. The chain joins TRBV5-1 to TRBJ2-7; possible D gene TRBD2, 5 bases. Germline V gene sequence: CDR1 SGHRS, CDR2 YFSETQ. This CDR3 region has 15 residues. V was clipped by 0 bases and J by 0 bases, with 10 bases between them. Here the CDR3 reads CASSLDSAGSYEQYF. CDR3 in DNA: TGCGCCAGCAGCTTGGATAGCGCTGGCTCCTACGAGCAGTACTTC.

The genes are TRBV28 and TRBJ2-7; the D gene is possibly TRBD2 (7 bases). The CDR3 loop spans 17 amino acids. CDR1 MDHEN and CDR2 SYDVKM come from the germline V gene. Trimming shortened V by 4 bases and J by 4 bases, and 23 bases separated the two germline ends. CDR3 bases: TGTGCCAGCAGTTCCGGTTTGGGGGGGAGAGGGACATACGAGCAGTACTTC. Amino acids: CASSSGLGGRGTYEQYF.

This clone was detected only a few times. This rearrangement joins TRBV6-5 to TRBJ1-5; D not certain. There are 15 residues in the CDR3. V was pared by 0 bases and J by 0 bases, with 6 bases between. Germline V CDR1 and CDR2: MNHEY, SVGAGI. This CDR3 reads CASSYSSGSNQPQHF. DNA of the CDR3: TGTGCCAGCAGTTACTCGTCCGGTAGCAATCAGCCCCAGCATTTT.

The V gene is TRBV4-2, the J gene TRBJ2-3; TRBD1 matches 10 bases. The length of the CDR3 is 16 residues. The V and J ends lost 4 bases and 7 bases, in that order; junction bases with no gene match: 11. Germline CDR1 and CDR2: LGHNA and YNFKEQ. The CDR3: CASSPSLGTGVHTQYF. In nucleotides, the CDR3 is TGTGCCAGCAGCCCAAGTCTCGGGACAGGGGTACATACGCAGTATTTT.

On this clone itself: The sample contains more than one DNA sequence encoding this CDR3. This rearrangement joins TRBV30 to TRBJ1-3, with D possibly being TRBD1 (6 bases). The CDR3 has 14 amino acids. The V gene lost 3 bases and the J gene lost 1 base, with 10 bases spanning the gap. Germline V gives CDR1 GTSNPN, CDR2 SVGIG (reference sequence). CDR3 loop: CAWSRGGSGNTIYF. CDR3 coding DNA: TGTGCCTGGAGCAGGGGCGGTTCTGGAAACACCATATATTTT. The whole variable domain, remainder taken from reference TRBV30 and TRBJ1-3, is SQTIHQWPATLVQPVGSPLSLECTVEGTSNPNLYWYRQAAGRGLQLLFYSVGIGQISSEVPQNLSASRPQDRQFILSSKKLLLSDSGFYLCAWSRGGSGNTIYFGEGSWLTVV.

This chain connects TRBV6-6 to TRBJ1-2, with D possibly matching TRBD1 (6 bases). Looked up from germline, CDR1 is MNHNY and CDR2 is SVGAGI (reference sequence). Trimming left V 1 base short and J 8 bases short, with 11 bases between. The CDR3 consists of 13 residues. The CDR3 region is CASSYLGQRGYTF. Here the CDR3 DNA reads TGTGCCAGCAGTTACTTAGGACAGAGGGGCTACACCTTC.

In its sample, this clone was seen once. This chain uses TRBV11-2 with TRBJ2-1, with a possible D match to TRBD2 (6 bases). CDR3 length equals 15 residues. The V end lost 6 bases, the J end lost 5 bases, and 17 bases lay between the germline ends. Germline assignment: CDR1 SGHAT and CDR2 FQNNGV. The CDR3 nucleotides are TGTGCCAGCAGACGGACTACTCGCACGAACAATGAGCAGTTCTTC. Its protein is CASRRTTRTNNEQFF.

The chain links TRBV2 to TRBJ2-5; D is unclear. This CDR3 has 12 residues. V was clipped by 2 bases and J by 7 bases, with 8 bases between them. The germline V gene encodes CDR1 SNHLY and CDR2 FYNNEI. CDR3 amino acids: CASSENSGTQYF. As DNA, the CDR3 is TGTGCCAGCAGTGAAAATAGTGGGACCCAGTACTTC.

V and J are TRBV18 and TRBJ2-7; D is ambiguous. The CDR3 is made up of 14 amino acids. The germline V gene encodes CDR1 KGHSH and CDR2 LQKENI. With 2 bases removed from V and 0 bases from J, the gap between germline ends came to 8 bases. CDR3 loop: CASSPNSFSYEQYF. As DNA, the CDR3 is TGTGCCAGCTCACCAAACTCCTTCTCCTACGAGCAGTACTTC.

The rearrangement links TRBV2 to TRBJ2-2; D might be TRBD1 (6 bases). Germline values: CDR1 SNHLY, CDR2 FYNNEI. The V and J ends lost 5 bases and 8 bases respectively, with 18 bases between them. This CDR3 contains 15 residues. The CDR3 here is CASSPRDKERGELFF. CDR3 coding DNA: TGTGCCAGCAGTCCCCGGGACAAGGAACGGGGGGAGCTGTTTTTT.

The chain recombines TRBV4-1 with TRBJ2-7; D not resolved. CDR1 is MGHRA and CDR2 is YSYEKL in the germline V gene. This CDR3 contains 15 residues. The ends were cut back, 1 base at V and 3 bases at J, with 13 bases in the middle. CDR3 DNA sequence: TGCGCCAGCAGCCAAGGTGGTGACCCAGGCTACGAGCAGTACTTC. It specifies CASSQGGDPGYEQYF.

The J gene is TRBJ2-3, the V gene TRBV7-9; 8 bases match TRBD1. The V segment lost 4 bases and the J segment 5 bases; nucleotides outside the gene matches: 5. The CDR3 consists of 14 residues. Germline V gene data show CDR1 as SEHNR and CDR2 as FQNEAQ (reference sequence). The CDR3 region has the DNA TGTGCCAGCAGCTCGAGACAGGGGTTAGATACGCAGTATTTT. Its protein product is CASSSRQGLDTQYF.

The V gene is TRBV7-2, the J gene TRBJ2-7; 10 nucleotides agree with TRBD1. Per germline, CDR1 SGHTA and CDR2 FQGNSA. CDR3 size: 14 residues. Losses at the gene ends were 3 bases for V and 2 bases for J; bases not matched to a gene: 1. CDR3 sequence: CASSLDRGTYEQYF. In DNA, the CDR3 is TGTGCCAGCAGCTTGGACAGGGGGACCTACGAGCAGTACTTC.

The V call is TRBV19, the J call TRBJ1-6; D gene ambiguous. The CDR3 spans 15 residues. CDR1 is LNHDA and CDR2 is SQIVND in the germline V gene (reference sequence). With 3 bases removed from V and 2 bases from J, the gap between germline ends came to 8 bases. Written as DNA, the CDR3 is TGTGCCAGTAGTATTTCTCAGACCTATAATTCACCCCTCCACTTT. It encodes CASSISQTYNSPLHF.

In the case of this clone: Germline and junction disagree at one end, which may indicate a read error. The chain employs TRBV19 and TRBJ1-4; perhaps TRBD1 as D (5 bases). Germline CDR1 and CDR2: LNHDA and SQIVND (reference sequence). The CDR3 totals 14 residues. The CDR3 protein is CARSRRGRREKLFF. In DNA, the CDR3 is TGTGCCAGGAGTAGAAGGGGTAGACGAGAAAAACTGTTTTTT.

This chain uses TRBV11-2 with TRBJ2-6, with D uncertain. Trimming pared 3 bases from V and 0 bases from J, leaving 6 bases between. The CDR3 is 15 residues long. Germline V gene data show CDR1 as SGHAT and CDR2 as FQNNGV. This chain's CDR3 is CASSFSASGANVLTF. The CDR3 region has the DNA TGTGCCAGCAGCTTCAGTGCCTCTGGGGCCAACGTCCTGACTTTC.

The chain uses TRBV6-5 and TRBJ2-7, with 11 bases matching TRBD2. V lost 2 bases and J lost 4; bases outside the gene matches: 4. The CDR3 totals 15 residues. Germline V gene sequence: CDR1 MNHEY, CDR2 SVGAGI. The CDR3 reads CASSYILAGGYEQYF. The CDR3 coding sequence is TGTGCCAGCAGTTACATCCTAGCGGGGGGTTACGAGCAGTACTTC.

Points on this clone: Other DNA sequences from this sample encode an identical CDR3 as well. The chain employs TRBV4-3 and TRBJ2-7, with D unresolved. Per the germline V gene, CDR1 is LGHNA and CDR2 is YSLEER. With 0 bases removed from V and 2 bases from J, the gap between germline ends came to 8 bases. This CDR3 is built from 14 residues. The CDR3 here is CASSQDVLAYEQYF. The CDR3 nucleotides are TGCGCCAGCAGCCAAGATGTTTTAGCCTACGAGCAGTACTTC.

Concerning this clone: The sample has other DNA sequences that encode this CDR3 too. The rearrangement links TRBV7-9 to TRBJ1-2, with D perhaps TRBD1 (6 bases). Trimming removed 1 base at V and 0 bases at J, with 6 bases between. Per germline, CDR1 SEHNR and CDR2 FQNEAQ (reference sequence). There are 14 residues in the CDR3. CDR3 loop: CASSLEGANYGYTF. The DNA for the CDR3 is TGTGCCAGCAGCTTAGAGGGGGCTAACTATGGCTACACCTTC.

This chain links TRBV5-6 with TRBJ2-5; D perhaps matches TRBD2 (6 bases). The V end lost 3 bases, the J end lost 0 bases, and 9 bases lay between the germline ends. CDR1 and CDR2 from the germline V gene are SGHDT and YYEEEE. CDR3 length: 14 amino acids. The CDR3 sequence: CASSSGLDQETQYF. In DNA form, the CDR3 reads TGTGCCAGCAGCTCGGGACTGGACCAAGAGACCCAGTACTTC.

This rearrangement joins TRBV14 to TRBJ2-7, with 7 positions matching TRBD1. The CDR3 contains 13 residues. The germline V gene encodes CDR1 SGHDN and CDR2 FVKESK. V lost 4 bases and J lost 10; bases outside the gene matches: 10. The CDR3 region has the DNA TGTGCCAGCAGCCTCATAGAGGGGGCAGATCAGTACTTC. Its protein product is CASSLIEGADQYF.

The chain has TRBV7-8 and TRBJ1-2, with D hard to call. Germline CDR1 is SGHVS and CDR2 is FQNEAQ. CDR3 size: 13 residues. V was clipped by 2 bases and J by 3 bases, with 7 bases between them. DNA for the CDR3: TGTGCCAGCAGCTTATCACAAGACTATGGCTACACCTTC. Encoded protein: CASSLSQDYGYTF.

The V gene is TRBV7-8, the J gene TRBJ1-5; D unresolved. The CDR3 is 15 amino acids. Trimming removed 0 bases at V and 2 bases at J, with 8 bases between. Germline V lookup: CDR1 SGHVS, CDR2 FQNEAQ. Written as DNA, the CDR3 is TGTGCCAGCAGCTTAGCTGCCGCAGGCAATCAGCCCCAGCATTTT. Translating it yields CASSLAAAGNQPQHF.

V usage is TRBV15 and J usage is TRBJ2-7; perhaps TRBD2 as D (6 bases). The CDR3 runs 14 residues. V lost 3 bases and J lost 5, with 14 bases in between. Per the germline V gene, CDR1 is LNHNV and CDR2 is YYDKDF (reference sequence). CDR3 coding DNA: TGTGCCACCAGCAGCTCCTACGGGGGTGACGAGCAGTACTTC. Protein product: CATSSSYGGDEQYF.

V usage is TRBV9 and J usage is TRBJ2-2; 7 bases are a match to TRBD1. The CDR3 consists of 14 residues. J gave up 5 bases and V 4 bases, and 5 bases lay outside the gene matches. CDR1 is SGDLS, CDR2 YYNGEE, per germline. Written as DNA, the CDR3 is TGTGCCAGCAGCCCGCGACAGGGAACCGGGGAGCTGTTTTTT. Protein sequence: CASSPRQGTGELFF. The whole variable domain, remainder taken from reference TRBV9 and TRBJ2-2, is DSGVTQTPKHLITATGQRVTLRCSPRSGDLSVYWYQQSLDQGLQFLIQYYNGEERAKGNILERFSAQQFPDLHSELNLSSLELGDSALYFCASSPRQGTGELFFGEGSRLTVL.

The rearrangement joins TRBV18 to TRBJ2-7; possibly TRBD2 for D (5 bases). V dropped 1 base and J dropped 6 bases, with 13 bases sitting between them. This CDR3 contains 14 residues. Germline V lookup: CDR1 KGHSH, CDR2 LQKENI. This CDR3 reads CASSPQGFEGEQYF. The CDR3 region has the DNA TGTGCCAGCTCACCACAGGGATTCGAGGGCGAGCAGTACTTC.

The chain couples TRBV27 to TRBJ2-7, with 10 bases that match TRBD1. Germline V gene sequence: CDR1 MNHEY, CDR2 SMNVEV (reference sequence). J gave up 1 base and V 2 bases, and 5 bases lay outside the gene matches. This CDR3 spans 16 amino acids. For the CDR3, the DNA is TGTGCCAGCAGTTTAGAACCGGGACAGGGGTCCTACGAGCAGTACTTC. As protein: CASSLEPGQGSYEQYF.

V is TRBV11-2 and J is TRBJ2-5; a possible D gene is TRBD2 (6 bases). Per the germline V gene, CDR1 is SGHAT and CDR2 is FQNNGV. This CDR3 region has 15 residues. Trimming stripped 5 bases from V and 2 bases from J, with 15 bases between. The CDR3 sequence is CASSPWRGGQETQYF. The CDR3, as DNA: TGTGCCAGCAGCCCCTGGAGGGGTGGGCAAGAGACCCAGTACTTC.